One and the same sample provided the 12 T cell receptor beta chains below, sequenced in a study of low-dose radiotherapy and immunotherapy resistance in tumors. Alpha and beta chains were covered, as first-strand cDNA relied on TRAV- and TRBV-specific primers. The PCR that amplified TCRs ran for approximately 20 cycles, relying on a constant-region primer and a V-primer adapter. One entry per CDR3 protein, called by TCRdb with MiXCR from the reads. This table holds 14,000 to 15,000 distinct CDR3 sequences, under 60% found once. The receptors originated from a human donor with advanced metastatic prostate, ovarian, gallbladder or colorectal cancer (not recorded which). This table probably holds off-target reads from a library built for another chain.

This chain connects TRBV11-2 to TRBJ2-1, with 15 nucleotides matching TRBD2. The CDR3 has 17 amino acids. The V segment lost 6 bases and the J segment 0 bases; nucleotides outside the gene matches: 3. Germline V gene sequence: CDR1 SGHAT, CDR2 FQNNGV. CDR3 protein: CASRGLAGGRSYNEQFF. The CDR3 DNA is TGTGCCAGCAGGGGACTAGCGGGAGGTCGCTCCTACAATGAGCAGTTCTTC.

The chain combines TRBV5-1 with TRBJ2-1; D uncertain. Trimming pared 4 bases from V and 7 bases from J, leaving 12 bases between. Germline V lookup: CDR1 SGHRS, CDR2 YFSETQ. This CDR3 contains 13 residues. The CDR3 spells CASSGFLGNEQFF. The CDR3 DNA is TGCGCCAGCAGCGGATTTTTAGGAAATGAGCAGTTCTTC.

The chain's CDR3 is CASSFLRAQPQHF. DNA for the CDR3: TGTGCCAGCAGCTTTCTTCGAGCTCAGCCCCAGCATTTT. The chain joins TRBV5-6 to TRBJ1-5, with D unresolved. Deletions cut 2 bases from V and 6 bases from J, with 9 bases between. Germline values: CDR1 SGHDT, CDR2 YYEEEE. This CDR3 is 13 amino acids long.

The gene calls are TRBV7-2 and TRBJ2-7; D not resolved. The germline V gene encodes CDR1 SGHTA and CDR2 FQGNSA. Deletions cut 5 bases from V and 4 bases from J, with 15 bases between. The CDR3 sequence is 14 residues long. CDR3 nucleotide sequence: TGTGCCAGCAGCATCGGAGCGCCTTGGTACGAGCAGTACTTC. Protein sequence: CASSIGAPWYEQYF.

This chain joins TRBV27 and TRBJ2-6; D could derive from TRBD1 or TRBD2 (5 bases each). The germline gives CDR1 MNHEY, CDR2 SMNVEV (reference sequence). This CDR3 is built from 20 residues. Trimming shortened V by 3 bases and J by 1 base, and 22 bases separated the two germline ends. This CDR3 reads CASSFRLGASFDSGANVLTF. DNA of the CDR3: TGTGCCAGCAGTTTTCGACTCGGGGCTAGCTTCGATTCTGGGGCCAACGTCCTGACTTTC.

The chain combines TRBV13 with TRBJ2-7; TRBD1 matches at 9 bases. There are 14 residues in the CDR3. Germline lookup yields CDR1 PRHDT and CDR2 FYEKMQ (reference sequence). V shed 6 bases and J 4 bases; nucleotides not matched to a gene: 7. The CDR3 loop reads CASRADRGFYEQYF. For the CDR3, the DNA is TGTGCCAGCAGGGCGGACAGGGGATTTTACGAGCAGTACTTC.

This clonotype occurred a few times. The chain recombines TRBV11-2 with TRBJ2-4; 9 bases are shared with TRBD2. In germline, CDR1 is SGHAT, CDR2 FQNNGV. The CDR3 is made up of 19 amino acids. Trimming took 8 bases from V and 6 from J; bases not matched to a gene: 23. CDR3: CASGGLRVAGDGGGNIQYF. CDR3 DNA: TGTGCCAGCGGGGGTCTGAGAGTAGCGGGAGATGGAGGTGGAAACATTCAGTACTTC.

This chain uses TRBV27 with TRBJ1-5; 7 bases match TRBD1. Germline assignment: CDR1 MNHEY and CDR2 SMNVEV (reference sequence). The CDR3 is made up of 14 amino acids. V was clipped by 2 bases and J by 7 bases; unmatched bases: 5. DNA of the CDR3: TGTGCCAGCAGTTTAAGAGGGGGCGAACAGCCCCAGCATTTT. Translated: CASSLRGGEQPQHF.

The chain recombines TRBV7-9 with TRBJ1-6; D gene unclear. This CDR3 has 14 residues. Trimming cost V 1 base and J 7 bases, with 8 bases left between them. The germline gives CDR1 SEHNR, CDR2 FQNEAQ (reference sequence). CDR3 region: CASSLVPENSPLHF. In DNA form, the CDR3 reads TGTGCCAGCAGCTTAGTCCCAGAGAATTCACCCCTCCACTTT.

A few counts support this clonotype. This rearrangement joins TRBV4-1 to TRBJ2-1; 7 nucleotides agree with TRBD2. J lost 6 bases, V lost 4 bases, and 3 bases had no gene match. The CDR3 loop spans 13 amino acids. The V gene's germline CDR1 is MGHRA and CDR2 YSYEKL. Here the CDR3 DNA reads TGCGCCAGCAGCCTCACTAGCGTCAATGAGCAGTTCTTC. The encoded protein is CASSLTSVNEQFF.

The rearrangement joins TRBV2 to TRBJ1-5; D might be TRBD1 (5 bases). Germline CDR1 and CDR2: SNHLY and FYNNEI. V lost 4 bases to trimming and J lost 4 bases, with 11 bases between them. The CDR3 extends over 14 amino acids. CDR3 residues: CASSGRQGNQPQHF. CDR3 DNA: TGTGCCAGCAGTGGGCGGCAGGGAAATCAGCCCCAGCATTTT.

This sequence joins TRBV2 and TRBJ2-2, with D possibly TRBD1 on 5 matching bases. V lost 4 bases, J lost 6 bases, and 12 bases lay in between. The CDR3 consists of 14 residues. The germline V gene encodes CDR1 SNHLY and CDR2 FYNNEI. CDR3 sequence: CASSVKGQAGELFF. CDR3 coding DNA: TGTGCCAGCAGTGTTAAGGGGCAAGCCGGGGAGCTGTTTTTT.